This TCR beta chain was recorded in a study of cytomegalovirus exposure and HLA in healthy donors. The germline V gene encodes CDR1 SNHLY and CDR2 FYNNEI. Germline trimming cut 6 bases from V and 6 bases from J; bases unmatched to any gene: 3. The CDR3 loop spans 13 amino acids. PCR primers comprised 60 Vbeta and 13 Jbeta primers. Measured with immunoSEQ multiplex PCR; TCRdb has only the in-frame clones, and not every one. This sample yields 130,000 or so clones, of which less than 85% are seen a single time; 4.3% belongs to the top ten. This clone was counted between two and nine times. This receptor was taken from a man aged 18-30 years in good health and CMV-seropositive. The sample comprised PBMCs. The V call is TRBV2, the J call TRBJ1-2; TRBD1 matches at 11 bases. The CDR3: CASRKGQGDGYTF. The CDR3, as DNA: TGTGCCAGCAGGAAGGGACAGGGGGATGGCTACACCTTC.